Each of the 4 T cell receptor beta chains below was sequenced from the same sample in a study of cytomegalovirus exposure and HLA in healthy donors. PCR employed 60 Vbeta and 13 Jbeta primers. Clones were read by immunoSEQ multiplex PCR, and TCRdb kept only the in-frame ones, dropping some. This sample has about 200,000 clones, with about four fifths found just once. Sequencing input: PBMCs. These receptor sequences come from a boy between 2 and 15 years old in good health and CMV-seronegative.

The chain couples TRBV15 to TRBJ2-5; perhaps TRBD2 as D (5 bases). This CDR3 contains 16 residues. Trimming took off 0 bases at V and 3 bases at J, with 14 bases between the two ends. Germline CDR1 is LNHNV and CDR2 is YYDKDF (reference sequence). The CDR3, as DNA: TGTGCCACCAGCAGAGATCGAGAGGGCGGAGAAGAGACCCAGTACTTC. This gives the protein CATSRDREGGEETQYF.

Only a few counts were recorded for this clone. This specimen includes other DNA sequences encoding the same CDR3. The rearrangement links TRBV6-5 to TRBJ1-2; no clear D gene. CDR1 is MNHEY, CDR2 SVGAGI, per germline. This CDR3 spans 13 amino acids. Trimming took 2 bases from V and 4 from J, leaving 8 bases between them. CDR3: CASSYGQSYGYTF. As DNA, the CDR3 is TGTGCCAGCAGTTACGGGCAGAGCTATGGCTACACCTTC.

The V call is TRBV18, the J call TRBJ2-3, with 12 bases that match TRBD2. CDR1 is KGHSH, CDR2 LQKENI, per germline. The V segment lost 4 bases and the J segment 5 bases; nucleotides outside the gene matches: 10. This CDR3 comprises 17 residues. CDR3 nucleotides: TGTGCCAGCTCACTCTCTAGCGGGGGGGCCGCGGGAGATACGCAGTATTTT. Encoded protein: CASSLSSGGAAGDTQYF. The full variable domain, completed using reference TRBV18 and TRBJ2-3, is NAGVMQNPRHLVRRRGQEARLRCSPMKGHSHVYWYRQLPEEGLKFMVYLQKENIIDESGMPKERFSAEFPKEGPSILRIQQVVRGDSAAYFCASSLSSGGAAGDTQYFGPGTRLTVL.

This chain links TRBV7-9 with TRBJ1-3; 8 nucleotides line up with TRBD1. V shed 5 bases and J 8 bases; nucleotides not matched to a gene: 5. The CDR3 is 13 residues long. From germline, CDR1 is SEHNR and CDR2 FQNEAQ (reference sequence). CDR3 nucleotide sequence: TGTGCCAGCAGCCCCGGACAGGGACACACCATATATTTT. Translated, it gives CASSPGQGHTIYF.